The 18 T cell receptor beta chains reported below all come from one sample, sequenced in a study of blood T cell repertoires in COVID-19 (dated by TCRdb to about 2020). To prepare the library, the immunoSEQ multiplex PCR assay was applied. Held by TCRdb, this immuneACCESS table contains in-frame sequences only and omits some clones. Under half of the omission traces to an unresolved V gene where checked; the cause of the rest is unknown. The sample contains 250,000 to 300,000 clones, 89% of them found a single time. The leading ten clones occupy around 4.6% of the sample. The sequencing sample was made of peripheral blood. Receptor source: a woman between 40 and 55 years old who had recovered from COVID-19.

The chain joins TRBV25-1 to TRBJ1-1; D is perhaps TRBD1 (6 bases). The CDR3 is 13 residues long. CDR1 is MGHDK and CDR2 is SYGVNS in the germline V gene. Trimming stripped 7 bases from V and 6 bases from J, with 15 bases between. The CDR3 nucleotides are TGTGCCAGCACCCCGGGGGGGGGCTCTGAAGCTTTCTTT. This gives the protein CASTPGGGSEAFF.

J is TRBJ2-7 and V is TRBV5-1; D is possibly TRBD2 (5 bases). V was shortened by 4 bases and J by 2 bases, with 19 bases between the two germline ends. This CDR3 spans 16 amino acids. The germline CDR1 and CDR2 sequences are SGHRS and YFSETQ. DNA for the CDR3: TGCGCCAGCAGCCCCCGACCCGCGGCAGCGGCCTACGAGCAGTACGTC. Amino acids: CASSPRPAAAAYEQYV.

V gene TRBV28 combines with J gene TRBJ2-5, with a possible D match to TRBD1 (6 bases). Germline V CDR1 and CDR2: MDHEN, SYDVKM. The V end was cut by 6 bases, the J end by 4 bases, with 15 bases between. The CDR3 runs to 14 residues. The CDR3 is CASSRLSRGETQYF. The CDR3 DNA reads TGTGCCAGCAGCCGCCTTAGCAGGGGAGAGACCCAGTACTTC.

This chain joins TRBV11-2 and TRBJ2-5; possibly TRBD2 for D (6 bases). The CDR3 extends over 15 amino acids. The V end lost 2 bases, the J end lost 3 bases, and 13 bases lay between the germline ends. Germline-derived CDR1 and CDR2 are SGHAT and FQNNGV. DNA of the CDR3: TGTGCCAGCAGCTTAATGGGTAGCGGTGAAGAGACCCAGTACTTC. This translates into CASSLMGSGEETQYF. The full variable domain, in which reference TRBV11-2 and TRBJ2-5 provide the parts outside the CDR3, is EAGVAQSPRYKIIEKRQSVAFWCNPISGHATLYWYQQILGQGPKLLIQFQNNGVVDDSQLPKDRFSAERLKGVDSTLKIQPAKLEDSAVYLCASSLMGSGEETQYFGPGTRLLVL.

The chain combines TRBV6-5 with TRBJ1-5, with D possibly being TRBD1 (6 bases). Trimming cost V 0 bases and J 3 bases, with 9 bases left between them. Germline V gene sequence: CDR1 MNHEY, CDR2 SVGAGI. The CDR3 extends over 15 amino acids. CDR3 in amino acids: CASSYSGGANQPQHF. For the CDR3, the DNA is TGTGCCAGCAGTTACTCGGGGGGGGCCAATCAGCCCCAGCATTTT.

Only one count was recorded for this clone. The chain combines TRBV3-1 (or the pseudogene TRBV3-2) with TRBJ2-1, with TRBD2 as a possible D gene (5 bases). CDR1 is LGHDT, CDR2 YNNKEL, per germline (reference sequence). The CDR3 extends over 13 amino acids. V was shortened by 6 bases and J by 2 bases, with 8 bases between the two germline ends. In DNA, the CDR3 is TGTGCCAGCAGTCCGGGAACCTACAATGAGCAGTTCTTC. Amino acid sequence: CASSPGTYNEQFF.

The chain carries TRBV7-7 and TRBJ2-2; D might be TRBD1 (6 bases). Trimming removed 1 base from V and 4 bases from J, with 10 bases in between. CDR1 and CDR2 (germline): SSHAT, FNYEAQ (reference sequence). This CDR3 comprises 15 residues. The chain's CDR3 is CASSLGRGSTGELFF. The CDR3 nucleotides read TGTGCCAGCAGCTTAGGCAGGGGTAGCACCGGGGAGCTGTTTTTT. The full variable domain, rest sourced from reference TRBV7-7 and TRBJ2-2, is GAGVSQSPRYKVTKRGQDVTLRCDPISSHATLYWYQQALGQGPEFLTYFNYEAQPDKSGLPSDRFSAERPEGSISTLTIQRTEQRDSAMYRCASSLGRGSTGELFFGEGSRLTVL.

This rearrangement joins TRBV6-6 to TRBJ1-3, with TRBD1 identical over 7 bases. Germline CDR1 MNHNY, CDR2 SVGAGI (reference sequence). The CDR3 has 14 residues. V shed 1 base, J shed 9 bases, and the junction held 6 bases outside the gene matches. The CDR3 nucleotides read TGTGCCAGCAGTTACTGGGGACAGCCGGCCACCATATATTTT. Its protein is CASSYWGQPATIYF.

This chain connects TRBV2 to TRBJ2-5, with D perhaps TRBD1 (6 bases). The CDR3 loop spans 14 amino acids. Trimming pared 5 bases from V and 3 bases from J, leaving 13 bases between. Germline CDR1 and CDR2: SNHLY and FYNNEI. The CDR3 sequence: CASSPQRTEETQYF. The CDR3 coding sequence is TGTGCCAGCAGTCCACAAAGGACAGAAGAGACCCAGTACTTC.

This chain joins TRBV2 and TRBJ1-5; tentatively, D is TRBD1 (6 bases). The V gene lost 6 bases and the J gene lost 5 bases, with 11 bases spanning the gap. The CDR3 spans 13 residues. The germline V gene has CDR1 SNHLY and CDR2 FYNNEI. CDR3 bases: TGTGCCAGCAGCCAGGGGACCTATCAGCCCCAGCATTTT. Amino acid sequence: CASSQGTYQPQHF.

The chain couples TRBV3-1 (or the pseudogene TRBV3-2) to TRBJ2-7; D is perhaps TRBD1 (6 bases). V was cut by 1 base and J by 3 bases, with 10 bases left in between. The germline V gene encodes CDR1 LGHDT and CDR2 YNNKEL (reference sequence). The CDR3 consists of 14 residues. The CDR3 DNA reads as TGTGCCAGCAGCCAAGGTCCAGGGGACTACGAGCAGTACTTC. Protein: CASSQGPGDYEQYF.

The chain is built from TRBV30 and TRBJ1-2; the match to TRBD1 covers 11 bases. CDR1 and CDR2 from the germline V gene are GTSNPN and SVGIG (reference sequence). The trim removed 3 bases at V and 6 bases at J, leaving 9 bases unmatched. The CDR3 is 15 amino acids. CDR3 loop: CAWRGQGVALDGYTF. For the CDR3, the DNA is TGTGCCTGGAGGGGACAGGGGGTAGCCTTAGATGGCTACACCTTC.

This rearrangement joins TRBV28 to TRBJ2-5, with D perhaps TRBD2 (6 bases). Germline values: CDR1 MDHEN, CDR2 SYDVKM. This CDR3 has 14 amino acids. V was clipped by 4 bases and J by 4 bases, with 13 bases between them. The CDR3 sequence: CASSSPGDGETQYF. As DNA, the CDR3 is TGTGCCAGCAGTTCTCCGGGGGATGGAGAGACCCAGTACTTC.

The V call is TRBV11-2, the J call TRBJ1-6; 8 bases fit TRBD1. Germline V CDR1 and CDR2: SGHAT, FQNNGV. The CDR3 has 14 residues. The junction had 6 bases not matched to a gene; V was cut back by 0 bases and J by 14 bases. CDR3 DNA sequence: TGTGCCAGCAGCTTAGAGACACAGGGGGTATCCCTCCACTTT. As protein: CASSLETQGVSLHF.

This sequence joins TRBV6-6 and TRBJ2-5, with 13 bases identical to TRBD2. The V gene end was trimmed by 5 bases and the J gene end by 5 bases; junction bases not matched to a gene: 8. Germline V gene data show CDR1 as MNHNY and CDR2 as SVGAGI (reference sequence). This CDR3 is 16 amino acids long. This CDR3 is CASSPGLAGVHETQYF. As DNA, the CDR3 is TGTGCCAGCAGTCCCGGACTAGCGGGGGTTCATGAGACCCAGTACTTC.

The chain recombines TRBV5-1 with TRBJ2-1; possible D gene TRBD2, 6 bases. V lost 0 bases, J lost 6 bases, and 13 bases lay in between. CDR3 size: 15 residues. In germline, CDR1 is SGHRS, CDR2 YFSETQ. CDR3 DNA: TGCGCCAGCAGCTTGGTAATAACGACTAGCAATGAGCAGTTCTTC. Translated: CASSLVITTSNEQFF.

V and J are TRBV3-1 (or the pseudogene TRBV3-2) and TRBJ1-1; maybe TRBD1 (6 bases). The germline V gene encodes CDR1 LGHDT and CDR2 YNNKEL (reference sequence). With 4 bases removed from V and 4 bases from J, the gap between germline ends came to 16 bases. The CDR3 spans 15 residues. The chain's CDR3 is CASSPPARGVTEAFF. DNA for the CDR3: TGTGCCAGCAGCCCTCCGGCCAGGGGCGTCACTGAAGCTTTCTTT.

This rearrangement joins TRBV5-5 to TRBJ1-1; D call uncertain. V was cut by 4 bases and J by 0 bases, with 7 bases left in between. This CDR3 is 13 amino acids long. CDR1 and CDR2 from the germline V gene are SGHKS and YYEKEE (reference sequence). The CDR3 sequence is CASSRTMNTEAFF. The CDR3 DNA reads as TGTGCCAGCAGCCGAACTATGAACACTGAAGCTTTCTTT.